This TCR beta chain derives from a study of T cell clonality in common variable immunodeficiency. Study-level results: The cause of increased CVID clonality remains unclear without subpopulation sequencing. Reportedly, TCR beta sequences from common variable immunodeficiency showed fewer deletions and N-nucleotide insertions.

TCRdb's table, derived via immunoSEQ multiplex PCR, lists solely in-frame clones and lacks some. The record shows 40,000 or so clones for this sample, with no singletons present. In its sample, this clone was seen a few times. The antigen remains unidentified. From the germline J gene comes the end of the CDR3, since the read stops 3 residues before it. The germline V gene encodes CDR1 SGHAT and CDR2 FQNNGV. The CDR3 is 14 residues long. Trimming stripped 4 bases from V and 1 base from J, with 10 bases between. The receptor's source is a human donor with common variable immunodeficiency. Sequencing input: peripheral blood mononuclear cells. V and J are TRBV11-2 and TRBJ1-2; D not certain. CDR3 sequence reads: CASSSLAHNYGYTF. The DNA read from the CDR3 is TGTGCCAGCAGCTCCCTGGCACATAACTATGGC.